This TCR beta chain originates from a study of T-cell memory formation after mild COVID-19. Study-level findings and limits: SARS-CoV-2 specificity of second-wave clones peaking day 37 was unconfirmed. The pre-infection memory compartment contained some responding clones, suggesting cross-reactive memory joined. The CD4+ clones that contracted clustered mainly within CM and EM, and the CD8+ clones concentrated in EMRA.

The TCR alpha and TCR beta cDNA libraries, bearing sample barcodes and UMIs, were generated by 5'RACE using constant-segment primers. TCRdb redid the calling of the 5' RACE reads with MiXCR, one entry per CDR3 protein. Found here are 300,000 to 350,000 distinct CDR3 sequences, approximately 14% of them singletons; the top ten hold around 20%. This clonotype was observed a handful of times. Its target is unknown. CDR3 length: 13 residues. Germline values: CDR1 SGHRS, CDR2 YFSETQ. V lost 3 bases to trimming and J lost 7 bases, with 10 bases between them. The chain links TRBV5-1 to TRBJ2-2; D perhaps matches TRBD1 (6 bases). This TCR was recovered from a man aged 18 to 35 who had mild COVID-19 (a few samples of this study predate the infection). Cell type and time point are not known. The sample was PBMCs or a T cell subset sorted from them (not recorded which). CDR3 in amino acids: CASSSDRVGELFF. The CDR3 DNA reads TGCGCCAGCAGCTCGGACAGAGTCGGGGAGCTGTTTTTT.